This T cell receptor (beta chain) was sequenced for a study of cytotoxic CD8 clonotypes in ibrutinib-treated CLL. Study-wide background: In all, 10 to 11 patients were relapsed/refractory, approximately 14 were treatment-naive and 17 were IGHV unmutated. Response sampling came at median 12 months of treatment, ranging 6 to 36 months.

Study-wide points: Sustained-remission and progressing patients had unequal sampling times.

Details on this clone: Its antigen is unknown.

This CDR3 is 16 amino acids long. CDR1 is SSHAT, CDR2 FNYEAQ, per germline (reference sequence). Trimming removed 5 bases from V and 5 bases from J; junction bases left unmatched: 10. This table comes from immunoSEQ multiplex PCR, and its TCRdb copy is limited to in-frame clones, with some not included. The sample consists of nearly 50,000 clones, around 60% of them appearing once. The sequence derives from a human donor with chronic lymphocytic leukemia. This chain connects TRBV7-7 to TRBJ2-5; TRBD2 aligns across 11 bases. Sample: PBMCs, taken after 24 months of ibrutinib treatment. The CDR3 DNA is TGTGCCAGCAGCCCCCTAACTAGCGGGGGAGGCGAGACCCAGTACTTC. Its translation: CASSPLTSGGGETQYF. Full variable domain (remainder filled in from reference TRBV7-7 and TRBJ2-5): GAGVSQSPRYKVTKRGQDVTLRCDPISSHATLYWYQQALGQGPEFLTYFNYEAQPDKSGLPSDRFSAERPEGSISTLTIQRTEQRDSAMYRCASSPLTSGGGETQYFGPGTRLLVL.